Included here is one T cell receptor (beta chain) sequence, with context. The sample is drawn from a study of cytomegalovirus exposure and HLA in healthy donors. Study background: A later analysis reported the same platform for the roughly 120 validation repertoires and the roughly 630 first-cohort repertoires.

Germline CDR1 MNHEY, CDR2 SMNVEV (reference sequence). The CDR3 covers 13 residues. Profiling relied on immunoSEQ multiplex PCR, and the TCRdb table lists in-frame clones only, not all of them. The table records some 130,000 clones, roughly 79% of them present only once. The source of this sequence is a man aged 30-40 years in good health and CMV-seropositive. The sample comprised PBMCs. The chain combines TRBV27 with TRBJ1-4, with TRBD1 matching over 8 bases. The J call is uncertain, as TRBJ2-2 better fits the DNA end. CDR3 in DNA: TGTGCCAGCAGTCCGCTCAGGGGGCTGGAGCTGTTTTTT. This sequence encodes CASSPLRGLELFF.